A single sample is the source of the 28 T cell receptor beta chains below, sequenced in a study of shared clonotypes between healthy human individuals. Produced via immunoSEQ multiplex PCR; TCRdb's table is partial and in-frame only. This table has 2 million to 2.5 million clones, about 90% appearing once. Sequenced sample: naive CD4+ T cells from PBMCs. The sample's subset: CD45RA+ positively selected. All receptors derive from a man aged 18 to 35 in good health. Some clones in this sample may be carry-over from other donors' samples.

The chain combines TRBV28 with TRBJ1-2; D ambiguous. The CDR3 has 15 amino acids. Germline assignment: CDR1 MDHEN and CDR2 SYDVKM. The ends were cut back, 6 bases at V and 8 bases at J, with 22 bases in the middle. The CDR3 protein is CASSPNSWLIGGYTF. Here the CDR3 DNA reads TGTGCCAGCAGCCCAAACTCCTGGCTCATCGGGGGCTACACCTTC.

With regard to this clone: Within the sample, other DNA sequences also encode this same CDR3. The chain employs TRBV6-1 and TRBJ2-1; D might be TRBD2 (6 bases). V was cut by 0 bases and J by 4 bases, with 7 bases left in between. Germline CDR1 is MNHNS and CDR2 is SASEGT. The CDR3 consists of 14 residues. The CDR3 bases are TGTGCCAGCAGTGAAGCGGGGGGATACAATGAGCAGTTCTTC. Translation gives CASSEAGGYNEQFF.

The genes are TRBV10-3 and TRBJ2-1; D is perhaps TRBD2 (6 bases). CDR3 length: 13 residues. CDR1 ENHRY and CDR2 SYGVKD come from the germline V gene. V shed 8 bases and J shed 6 bases, with 14 bases lying between them. The CDR3 coding sequence is TGTGCCATCCTAGAGGTGGGGGGCAATGAGCAGTTCTTC. Encoded protein: CAILEVGGNEQFF.

The rearrangement joins TRBV6-1 to TRBJ1-1, with D hard to call. Germline V CDR1 and CDR2: MNHNS, SASEGT. V shed 7 bases and J shed 2 bases, with 11 bases lying between them. The CDR3 spans 13 residues. CDR3 sequence: CASTYEPNTEAFF. The CDR3 DNA sequence: TGTGCCAGCACTTATGAGCCTAACACTGAAGCTTTCTTT.

This rearrangement joins TRBV28 to TRBJ2-7, with D uncertain. This CDR3 spans 12 amino acids. Trimming cost V 5 bases and J 6 bases, with 11 bases left between them. Germline V CDR1 and CDR2: MDHEN, SYDVKM. CDR3 bases: TGTGCCAGCAGTCCCCCCGGTCGCGAGCAGTACTTC. Translating gives CASSPPGREQYF.

The chain uses TRBV4-3 and TRBJ2-1; TRBD2 might be the D (6 bases). The CDR3 sequence is 14 residues long. CDR1 is LGHNA and CDR2 is YSLEER in the germline V gene. Trimming took off 1 base at V and 7 bases at J, with 11 bases between the two ends. CDR3: CASSQAVGGNEQFF. CDR3 nucleotides: TGCGCCAGCAGCCAAGCGGTCGGGGGTAATGAGCAGTTCTTC.

J is TRBJ2-5 and V is TRBV21-1; the table calls TRBD2, which could not be checked here. TRBV21-1 is marked as a pseudogene. CDR3 size: 16 residues. CDR3 residues: CASTPWGDARSETQYF. CDR3 in DNA: TGTGCCAGCACCCCTTGGGGGGACGCCCGATCGGAGACCCAGTACTTC.

The V and J genes are TRBV28 and TRBJ1-2; D is possibly TRBD1 (5 bases). The V gene's germline CDR1 is MDHEN and CDR2 SYDVKM. Deletions cut 4 bases from V and 8 bases from J, with 23 bases between. The CDR3 extends over 16 amino acids. The CDR3 DNA follows: TGTGCCAGCAGTTCCGGGGGAGGGCAAGGGGATGAGGGCTACACCTTC. Residues: CASSSGGGQGDEGYTF.

V usage is TRBV2 and J usage is TRBJ2-2, with 7 nucleotides matching TRBD2. CDR3 size: 14 residues. Germline CDR1 is SNHLY and CDR2 is FYNNEI. The V gene end was trimmed by 4 bases and the J gene end by 5 bases; junction bases not matched to a gene: 4. The CDR3, as DNA: TGTGCCAGCAGTGTCCTAGCGGCTACCGGGGAGCTGTTTTTT. Amino acid sequence: CASSVLAATGELFF.

This clone was seen once. The same CDR3 is also encoded by other DNA sequences in this sample. The rearrangement uses TRBV30 and TRBJ2-7, with D unresolved. V was cut by 0 bases and J by 1 base, with 7 bases left in between. CDR3 length equals 13 residues. Germline CDR1 is GTSNPN and CDR2 is SVGIG (reference sequence). CDR3 bases: TGTGCCTGGAGTGTAGGCAGATCCTACGAGCAGTACTTC. Amino acid sequence: CAWSVGRSYEQYF.

The rearrangement links TRBV2 to TRBJ2-3, with 9 bases matching TRBD1. The CDR3 totals 15 residues. Germline-derived CDR1 and CDR2 are SNHLY and FYNNEI. J gave up 4 bases and V 8 bases, and 10 bases lay outside the gene matches. CDR3 in amino acids: CASERTGARADTQYF. CDR3 coding DNA: TGTGCCAGCGAGCGGACAGGGGCCCGGGCAGATACGCAGTATTTT.

V gene TRBV9 combines with J gene TRBJ2-4; no firm D call. This CDR3 is 13 amino acids long. The germline V and J ends were trimmed by 2 bases and 5 bases, with 8 bases remaining between them. Germline V gives CDR1 SGDLS, CDR2 YYNGEE. CDR3: CASSVGSENIQYF. The DNA of the CDR3 is TGTGCCAGCAGCGTCGGCAGCGAAAACATTCAGTACTTC.

The J gene is TRBJ1-1, the V gene TRBV28, with a possible D match to TRBD1 (6 bases). CDR1 is MDHEN and CDR2 is SYDVKM in the germline V gene. The germline V and J ends were trimmed by 4 bases and 11 bases, with 17 bases remaining between them. The CDR3 is 13 residues long. CDR3 sequence reads: CASSSMGARDAFF. The CDR3 region has the DNA TGTGCCAGCAGTTCGATGGGGGCCAGAGATGCTTTCTTT.

This clone appeared a few times. The chain uses TRBV7-9 and TRBJ2-2; no definite D call. Germline CDR1 and CDR2: SEHNR and FQNEAQ (reference sequence). The CDR3 length is 13 residues. The ends were cut back, 4 bases at V and 4 bases at J, with 7 bases in the middle. CDR3 in DNA: TGTGCCAGCAGCTGGGAATCCACCGGGGAGCTGTTTTTT. It translates to CASSWESTGELFF.

This clone was observed a few times. This sample includes further DNA sequences coding for the same CDR3. The gene calls are TRBV5-1 and TRBJ2-7; TRBD2 agrees at 11 bases. Germline V CDR1 and CDR2: SGHRS, YFSETQ. The trim removed 3 bases at V and 3 bases at J, leaving 2 bases unmatched. The length of the CDR3 is 14 residues. CDR3 coding DNA: TGCGCCAGCAGCTCTAGCGGGAGGAACTACGAGCAGTACTTC. This codes for CASSSSGRNYEQYF.

This clone has just one count. The chain combines TRBV19 with TRBJ2-1; 10 positions match TRBD2. The junction had 7 bases not matched to a gene; V was cut back by 3 bases and J by 5 bases. Germline values: CDR1 LNHDA, CDR2 SQIVND (reference sequence). The CDR3 totals 16 residues. CDR3 DNA: TGTGCCAGTAGTATTCCACTAGCGGGATTGAACAATGAGCAGTTCTTC. Encoded protein: CASSIPLAGLNNEQFF.

The chain recombines TRBV30 with TRBJ1-5, with 9 bases identical to TRBD1. The CDR3 length is 14 residues. Per the germline V gene, CDR1 is GTSNPN and CDR2 is SVGIG (reference sequence). V lost 8 bases to trimming and J lost 7 bases; unmatched junction nucleotides: 12. The CDR3 DNA follows: TGTGCCGGAGGGGGGGGACAGGGTCAACAGCCCCAGCATTTT. Translation: CAGGGGQGQQPQHF.

The chain links TRBV19 to TRBJ2-7, with 9 bases lining up with TRBD2. V shed 1 base, J shed 2 bases, and the junction held 3 bases outside the gene matches. Germline V CDR1 and CDR2: LNHDA, SQIVND (reference sequence). The CDR3 spans 15 residues. CDR3 coding DNA: TGTGCCAGTAGTATAGCGGTAGCGGGAGCCTACGAGCAGTACTTC. Residues: CASSIAVAGAYEQYF. Drawing the rest from reference TRBV19 and TRBJ2-7, the complete variable domain is DGGITQSPKYLFRKEGQNVTLSCEQNLNHDAMYWYRQDPGQGLRLIYYSQIVNDFQKGDIAEGYSVSREKKESFPLTVTSAQKNPTAFYLCASSIAVAGAYEQYFGPGTRLTVT.

J is TRBJ2-5 and V is TRBV5-4; 7 nucleotides agree with TRBD1. Germline V gives CDR1 SGHNT, CDR2 YYREEE (reference sequence). The CDR3 covers 15 residues. The junction had 5 bases not matched to a gene; V was cut back by 0 bases and J by 3 bases. The CDR3 sequence is CASSLGQGVEETQYF. Here the CDR3 DNA reads TGTGCCAGCAGCTTGGGGCAGGGGGTAGAAGAGACCCAGTACTTC.

This clone was found once. The CDR3 region is CASSIDQEGLAYTGELFF. DNA for the CDR3: TGTGCCAGTAGTATAGACCAGGAGGGACTAGCGTACACCGGGGAGCTGTTTTTT. V and J are TRBV19 and TRBJ2-2, with TRBD2 matching over 10 bases. The J segment lost 3 bases and the V segment lost 0 bases, leaving 7 bases of the junction unmatched. CDR3 size: 18 residues. From germline, CDR1 is LNHDA and CDR2 SQIVND (reference sequence).

As to this clone: This CDR3 is also generated by other DNA sequences in the sample. V and J are TRBV28 and TRBJ1-1; D call uncertain. V gave up 6 bases and J gave up 5 bases, with 10 bases separating them. The CDR3 extends over 12 amino acids. Germline V CDR1 and CDR2: MDHEN, SYDVKM. CDR3 residues: CASRERSTEAFF. For the CDR3, the DNA is TGTGCCAGCAGGGAGAGGAGTACTGAAGCTTTCTTT. Based on the CDR3 plus reference TRBV28 and TRBJ1-1, the full variable domain is DVKVTQSSRYLVKRTGEKVFLECVQDMDHENMFWYRQDPGLGLRLIYFSYDVKMKEKGDIPEGYSVSREKKERFSLILESASTNQTSMYLCASRERSTEAFFGQGTRLTVV.

The CDR3 sequence: CASSQDSRESGNTIYF. CDR3 sequence (DNA): TGCGCCAGCAGCCAAGATAGTAGGGAAAGTGGAAACACCATATATTTT. The rearrangement links TRBV4-3 to TRBJ1-3, with D unresolved. Between the trimmed V and J ends, which lost 0 bases and 3 bases, there was a span of 12 bases. Germline V gene sequence: CDR1 LGHNA, CDR2 YSLEER. CDR3 length: 16 residues.

About this clone itself: This sample also contains other DNA sequences that code for the same CDR3. This chain connects TRBV5-4 to TRBJ1-4; D gene unclear. The CDR3 has 13 residues. Germline V gene sequence: CDR1 SGHNT, CDR2 YYREEE (reference sequence). Deletions cut 1 base from V and 0 bases from J, with 1 base between. The CDR3 loop is CASSLSTNEKLFF. The DNA of the CDR3 is TGTGCCAGCAGCTTGTCAACTAATGAAAAACTGTTTTTT.

The rearrangement joins TRBV5-1 to TRBJ2-1; 13 nucleotides line up with TRBD2. From germline, CDR1 is SGHRS and CDR2 YFSETQ. J gave up 5 bases and V 4 bases, and 15 bases lay outside the gene matches. CDR3 size: 19 residues. DNA for the CDR3: TGCGCCAGCAGCCCGGGACTAGCGGGATTTCTACTTACACACAATGAGCAGTTCTTC. Encoded protein: CASSPGLAGFLLTHNEQFF.

The chain has TRBV18 and TRBJ2-2; 7 bases align to TRBD2. V lost 5 bases and J lost 4; bases outside the gene matches: 7. Germline values: CDR1 KGHSH, CDR2 LQKENI. CDR3 length: 15 amino acids. The CDR3 is CASSETSSRTGELFF. The CDR3 DNA reads TGTGCCAGCTCAGAGACTAGCTCTCGCACCGGGGAGCTGTTTTTT.

This chain links TRBV15 with TRBJ1-5; 9 bases are a match to TRBD1. Trimming removed 1 base from V and 11 bases from J; junction bases left unmatched: 12. Germline loops: CDR1 LNHNV, CDR2 YYDKDF (reference sequence). This CDR3 is 16 amino acids long. CDR3 amino acids: CATSRGDREGVGSQHF. The CDR3 DNA follows: TGTGCCACCAGCAGAGGGGACAGGGAGGGAGTGGGGTCCCAGCATTTT.

Remarks on this clone: The same CDR3 is also encoded by other DNA sequences in this sample. DNA of the CDR3: TGTGCCAGCAGTTTAGTCGAGACCCAGTACTTC. Translated, it gives CASSLVETQYF. This chain links TRBV28 with TRBJ2-5; D is uncertain. Deletions cut 2 bases from V and 5 bases from J, with 3 bases between. Germline values: CDR1 MDHEN, CDR2 SYDVKM. This CDR3 comprises 11 residues.

The V gene is TRBV6-5, the J gene TRBJ2-3, with TRBD1 matching over 8 bases. Germline values: CDR1 MNHEY, CDR2 SVGAGI. The CDR3 consists of 15 residues. The V and J ends lost 2 bases and 3 bases, in that order; junction bases with no gene match: 4. The chain's CDR3 is CASSYKQGATDTQYF. DNA for the CDR3: TGTGCCAGCAGTTACAAGCAGGGGGCGACAGATACGCAGTATTTT.